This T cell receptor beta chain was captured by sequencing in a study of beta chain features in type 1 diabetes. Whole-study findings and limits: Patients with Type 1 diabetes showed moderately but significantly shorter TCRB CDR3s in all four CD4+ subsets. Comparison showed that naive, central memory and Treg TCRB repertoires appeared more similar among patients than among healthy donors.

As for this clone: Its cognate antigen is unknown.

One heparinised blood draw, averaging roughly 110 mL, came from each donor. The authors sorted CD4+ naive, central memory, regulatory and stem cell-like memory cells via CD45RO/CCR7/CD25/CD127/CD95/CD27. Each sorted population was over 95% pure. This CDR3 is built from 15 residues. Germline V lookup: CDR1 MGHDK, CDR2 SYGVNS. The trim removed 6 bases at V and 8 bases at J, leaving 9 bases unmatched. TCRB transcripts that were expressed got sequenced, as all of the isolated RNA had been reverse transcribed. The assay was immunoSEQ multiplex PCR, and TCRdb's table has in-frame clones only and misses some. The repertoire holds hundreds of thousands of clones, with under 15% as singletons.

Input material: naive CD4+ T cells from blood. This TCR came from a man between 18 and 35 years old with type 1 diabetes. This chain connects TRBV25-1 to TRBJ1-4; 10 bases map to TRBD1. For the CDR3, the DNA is TGTGCCAGCAGGAAAAATGGACAGGGGGAAGAAAAACTGTTTTTT. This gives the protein CASRKNGQGEEKLFF.